The TCR beta chain under discussion was sequenced for a study of OX40 agonist ivuxolimab in advanced cancers. This clone was seen only once. Here immunoSEQ multiplex PCR was the method, and the copy in TCRdb shows in-frame clones only, minus some. The sample lists about 41,000 clones; roughly four fifths were seen once. The sequencing used CD4+ or CD8+ T cells sorted from blood, collected in a trial of the OX40 agonist ivuxolimab. The sequence came from an adult with an advanced solid tumor such as melanoma, head and neck, liver or kidney cancer.

The CDR3 loop is CASSYRLAGTDTQYF. The CDR3 DNA sequence: TGCGCCAGCAGCTACCGACTAGCGGGCACAGATACGCAGTATTTT. The rearrangement uses TRBV4-1 and TRBJ2-3; 9 nucleotides match TRBD2. CDR1 and CDR2 (germline): MGHRA, YSYEKL. The CDR3 totals 15 residues. J lost 1 base, V lost 5 bases, and 4 bases had no gene match.